These 8 T cell receptor beta chains came from one sample sequenced in a study of T cells in Graves' hyperthyroidism and ophthalmopathy. TCR beta CDR3 regions were amplified from RNA transcripts. HTBI primers were the set used in a first-round RT-PCR of the TCR CDR3. TCRdb reanalysed the multiplex PCR reads using MiXCR and keeps one entry per CDR3 protein. The sample lists around 450,000 distinct CDR3 sequences, roughly 13% occurring once. The sample taken for sequencing was blood. The receptor source for this set is a woman between 18 and 29 years old with Graves' hyperthyroidism.

This clonotype was picked up many times. The chain links TRBV12-3 or TRBV12-4 to TRBJ2-5, with a weak D call TRBD2 (8 bases). Trimming removed 6 bases at V and 4 bases at J, with 30 bases between. The CDR3 length is 19 residues. The CDR3 here is CASSRSGTARSGSRETQYF. CDR3 nucleotides: TGTGCCAGCAGCCGCTCCGGGACAGCTAGAAGCGGGAGCCGAGAGACCCAGTACTTC.

The rearrangement joins TRBV30 to TRBJ2-1; TRBD2 matches at 7 bases. Unmatched junction bases numbered 3, after V lost 0 bases and J lost 4 bases. Germline V gene data show CDR1 as GTSNPN and CDR2 as SVGIG (reference sequence). This CDR3 spans 14 amino acids. The CDR3 here is CAWSVHGRYNEQFF. The CDR3 DNA sequence: TGTGCCTGGAGTGTACACGGGAGGTACAATGAGCAGTTCTTC.

This clonotype was recorded many times. The chain carries TRBV7-9 and TRBJ2-3; 10 bases align to TRBD2. V lost 4 bases, J lost 2 bases, and 6 bases stayed unmatched. CDR3 length: 16 amino acids. The germline gives CDR1 SEHNR, CDR2 FQNEAQ (reference sequence). The CDR3 nucleotides read TGTGCCAGCAGCTCTTCTACTAGCGGGATCACAGATACGCAGTATTTT. It translates to CASSSSTSGITDTQYF. The complete variable domain, with remaining parts taken from reference TRBV7-9 and TRBJ2-3, reads DTGVSQNPRHKITKRGQNVTFRCDPISEHNRLYWYRQTLGQGPEFLTYFQNEAQLEKSRLLSDRFSAERPKGSFSTLEIQRTEQGDSAMYLCASSSSTSGITDTQYFGPGTRLTVL.

The chain links TRBV9 to TRBJ2-5, with 7 bases aligning to TRBD2. This CDR3 has 14 amino acids. The germline V gene has CDR1 SGDLS and CDR2 YYNGEE. V lost 1 base to trimming and J lost 5 bases; unmatched junction nucleotides: 5. CDR3 DNA: TGTGCCAGCAGCGTAAGCGGGACTGGGGAGACCCAGTACTTC. It yields the protein CASSVSGTGETQYF. Together with reference TRBV9 and TRBJ2-5, the CDR3 gives the full variable domain: DSGVTQTPKHLITATGQRVTLRCSPRSGDLSVYWYQQSLDQGLQFLIQYYNGEERAKGNILERFSAQQFPDLHSELNLSSLELGDSALYFCASSVSGTGETQYFGPGTRLLVL.

Ten or more counts support this clonotype. In DNA, the CDR3 is TGTGCCAGCAGTATTTTCTTCCGGGACAGGAATCAGCCCCAGCATTTT. This translates into CASSIFFRDRNQPQHF. The chain carries TRBV28 and TRBJ1-5, with 8 nucleotides matching TRBD1. Germline V CDR1 and CDR2: MDHEN, SYDVKM. J was trimmed by 4 bases and V by 5 bases; bases with no gene match: 10. This CDR3 region has 16 residues.

This clonotype was recorded at least ten times. The chain is built from TRBV27 and TRBJ1-6, with TRBD1 as a possible D gene (5 bases). Germline V gene data show CDR1 as MNHEY and CDR2 as SMNVEV (reference sequence). The length of the CDR3 is 15 residues. V lost 3 bases to trimming and J lost 2 bases, with 8 bases between them. For the CDR3, the DNA is TGTGCCAGCAGTTTGGGGACTACCTATAATTCACCCCTCCACTTT. Amino acid sequence: CASSLGTTYNSPLHF.

This clonotype was counted a few times. CDR3 sequence (DNA): TGTGCCAGCAGCTGGGTACGGGGCACGAATTCACCCCTCCACTTT. Translated: CASSWVRGTNSPLHF. The genes are TRBV7-2 and TRBJ1-6; D may be TRBD1 (5 bases). V was pared by 4 bases and J by 7 bases, with 14 bases between. Germline CDR1 SGHTA, CDR2 FQGNSA. The CDR3 contains 15 residues.

Many counts were recorded for this clonotype. The J gene is TRBJ1-5, the V gene TRBV6-2 or TRBV6-3; D is unresolved. Germline V gives CDR1 MNHEY, CDR2 SVGEGT. The CDR3 spans 14 residues. V lost 6 bases to trimming and J lost 3 bases, with 12 bases between them. This CDR3 reads CASSYRAPNQPQHF. CDR3 DNA sequence: TGTGCCAGCAGCTATAGGGCCCCCAATCAGCCCCAGCATTTT.